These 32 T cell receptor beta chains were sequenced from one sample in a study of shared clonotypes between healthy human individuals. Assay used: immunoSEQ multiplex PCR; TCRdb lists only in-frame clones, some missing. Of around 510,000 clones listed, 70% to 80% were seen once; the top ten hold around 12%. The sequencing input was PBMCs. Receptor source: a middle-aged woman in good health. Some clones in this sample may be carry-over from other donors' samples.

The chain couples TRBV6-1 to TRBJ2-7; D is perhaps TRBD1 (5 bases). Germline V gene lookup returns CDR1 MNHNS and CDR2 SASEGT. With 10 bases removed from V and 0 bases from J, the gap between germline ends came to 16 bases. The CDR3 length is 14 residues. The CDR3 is CATRRVRASYEQYF. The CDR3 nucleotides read TGTGCCACGAGGCGAGTCAGGGCCTCCTACGAGCAGTACTTC.

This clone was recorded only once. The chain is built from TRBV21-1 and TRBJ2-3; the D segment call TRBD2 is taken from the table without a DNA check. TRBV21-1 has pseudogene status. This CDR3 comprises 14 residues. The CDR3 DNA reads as TGTGCCAGCAGAGAAGGAGCTAGCACAGATACGCAGTATTTT. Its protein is CASREGASTDTQYF.

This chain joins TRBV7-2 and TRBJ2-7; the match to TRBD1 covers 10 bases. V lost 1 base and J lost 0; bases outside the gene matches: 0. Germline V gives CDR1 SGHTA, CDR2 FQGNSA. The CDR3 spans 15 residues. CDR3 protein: CASSLGTGGSYEQYF. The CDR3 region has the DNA TGTGCCAGCAGCTTAGGGACAGGGGGCTCCTACGAGCAGTACTTC.

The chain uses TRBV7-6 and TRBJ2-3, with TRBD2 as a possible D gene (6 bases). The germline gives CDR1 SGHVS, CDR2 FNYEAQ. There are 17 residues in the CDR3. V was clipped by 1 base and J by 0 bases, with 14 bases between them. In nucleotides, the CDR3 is TGTGCCAGCAGCTTAGTGGGAGGACCCTCAAGCACAGATACGCAGTATTTT. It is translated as CASSLVGGPSSTDTQYF.

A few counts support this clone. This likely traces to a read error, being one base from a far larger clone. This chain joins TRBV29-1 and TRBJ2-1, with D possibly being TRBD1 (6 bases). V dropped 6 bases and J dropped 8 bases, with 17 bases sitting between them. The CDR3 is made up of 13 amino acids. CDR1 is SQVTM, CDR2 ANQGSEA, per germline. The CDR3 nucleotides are TGCAGCGTCGCTGTTACAGGGAACGATGAGCAGTTCTTC. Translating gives CSVAVTGNDEQFF.

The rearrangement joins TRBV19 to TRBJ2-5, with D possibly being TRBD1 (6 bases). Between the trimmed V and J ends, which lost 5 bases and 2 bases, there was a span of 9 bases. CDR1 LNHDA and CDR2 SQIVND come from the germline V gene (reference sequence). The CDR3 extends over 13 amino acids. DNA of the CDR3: TGTGCCAGTAGTGACAGGACACAAGAGACCCAGTACTTC. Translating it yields CASSDRTQETQYF.

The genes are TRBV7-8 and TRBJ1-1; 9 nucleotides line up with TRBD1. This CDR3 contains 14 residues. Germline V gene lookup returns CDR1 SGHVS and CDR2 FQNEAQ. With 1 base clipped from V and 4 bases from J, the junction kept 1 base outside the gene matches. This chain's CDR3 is CASSLVQGATEAFF. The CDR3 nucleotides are TGTGCCAGCAGCTTAGTACAGGGGGCCACTGAAGCTTTCTTT.

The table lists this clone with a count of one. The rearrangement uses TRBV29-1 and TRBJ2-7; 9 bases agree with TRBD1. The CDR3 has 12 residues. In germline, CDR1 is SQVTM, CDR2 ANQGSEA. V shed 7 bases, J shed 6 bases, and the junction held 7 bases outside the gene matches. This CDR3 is CSGGGQGGEQYF. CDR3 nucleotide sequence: TGCAGCGGTGGGGGACAGGGTGGCGAGCAGTACTTC.

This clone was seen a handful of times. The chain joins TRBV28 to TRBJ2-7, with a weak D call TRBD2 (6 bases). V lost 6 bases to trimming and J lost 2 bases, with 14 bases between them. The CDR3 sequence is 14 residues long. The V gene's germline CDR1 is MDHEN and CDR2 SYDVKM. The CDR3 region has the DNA TGTGCCAGCAGCTTGCGACTAGGCCCCTACGAGCAGTACTTC. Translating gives CASSLRLGPYEQYF.

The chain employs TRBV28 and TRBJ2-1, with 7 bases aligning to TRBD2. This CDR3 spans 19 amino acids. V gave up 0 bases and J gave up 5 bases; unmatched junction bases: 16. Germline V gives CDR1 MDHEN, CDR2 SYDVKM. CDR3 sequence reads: CASSLWSPQWREPNNEQFF. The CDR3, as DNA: TGTGCCAGCAGTTTATGGTCCCCTCAGTGGCGGGAGCCGAACAATGAGCAGTTCTTC.

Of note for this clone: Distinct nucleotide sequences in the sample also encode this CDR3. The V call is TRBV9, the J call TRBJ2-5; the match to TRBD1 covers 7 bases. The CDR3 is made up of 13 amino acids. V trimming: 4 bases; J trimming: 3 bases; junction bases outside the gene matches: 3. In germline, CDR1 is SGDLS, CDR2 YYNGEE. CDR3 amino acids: CASSFGTEETQYF. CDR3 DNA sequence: TGTGCCAGCAGCTTCGGGACAGAAGAGACCCAGTACTTC.

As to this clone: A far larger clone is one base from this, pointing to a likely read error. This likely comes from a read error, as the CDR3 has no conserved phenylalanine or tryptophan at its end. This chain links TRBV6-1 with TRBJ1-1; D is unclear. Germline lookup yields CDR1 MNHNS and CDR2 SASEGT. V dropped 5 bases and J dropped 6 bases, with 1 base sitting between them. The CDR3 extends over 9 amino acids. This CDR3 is CASSSEAFC. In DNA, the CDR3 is TGTGCCAGCAGTTCTGAAGCTTTCTGT.

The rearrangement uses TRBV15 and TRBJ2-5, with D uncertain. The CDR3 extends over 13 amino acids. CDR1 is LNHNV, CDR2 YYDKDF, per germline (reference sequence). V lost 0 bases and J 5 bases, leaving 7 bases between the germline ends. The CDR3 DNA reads TGTGCCACCAGCAGAGACATTTCCGAGACCCAGTACTTC. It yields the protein CATSRDISETQYF.

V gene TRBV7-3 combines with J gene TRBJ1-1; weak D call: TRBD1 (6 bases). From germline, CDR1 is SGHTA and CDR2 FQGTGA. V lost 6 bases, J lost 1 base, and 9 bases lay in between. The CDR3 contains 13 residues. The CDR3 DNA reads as TGTGCCAGCAGGGACAGCTCGAACACTGAAGCTTTCTTT. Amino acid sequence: CASRDSSNTEAFF.

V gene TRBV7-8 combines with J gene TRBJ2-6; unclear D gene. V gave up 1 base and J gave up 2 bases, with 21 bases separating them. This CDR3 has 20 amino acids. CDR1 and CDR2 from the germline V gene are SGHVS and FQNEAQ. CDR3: CASSLVSSFGLLAGANVLTF. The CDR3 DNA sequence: TGTGCCAGCAGCTTAGTATCTTCCTTCGGGCTACTGGCTGGGGCCAACGTCCTGACTTTC.

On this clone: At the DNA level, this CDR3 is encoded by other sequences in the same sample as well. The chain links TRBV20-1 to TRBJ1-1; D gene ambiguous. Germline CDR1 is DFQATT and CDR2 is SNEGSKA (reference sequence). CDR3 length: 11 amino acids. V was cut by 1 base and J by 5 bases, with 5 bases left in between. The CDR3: CSARANTEAFF. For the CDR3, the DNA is TGCAGTGCTAGAGCAAATACTGAAGCTTTCTTT.

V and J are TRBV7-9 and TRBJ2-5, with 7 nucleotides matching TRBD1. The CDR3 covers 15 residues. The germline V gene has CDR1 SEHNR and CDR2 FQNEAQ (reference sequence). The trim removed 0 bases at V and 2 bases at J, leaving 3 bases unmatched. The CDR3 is CASSLATGVQETQYF. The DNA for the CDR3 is TGTGCCAGCAGCTTAGCCACAGGGGTTCAAGAGACCCAGTACTTC.

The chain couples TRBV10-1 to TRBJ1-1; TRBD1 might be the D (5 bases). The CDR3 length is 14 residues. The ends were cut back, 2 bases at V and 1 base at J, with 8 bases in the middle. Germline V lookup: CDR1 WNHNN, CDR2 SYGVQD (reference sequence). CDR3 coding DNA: TGCGCCAGCAGTGAGGGCAGGGAGAACACTGAAGCTTTCTTT. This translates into CASSEGRENTEAFF.

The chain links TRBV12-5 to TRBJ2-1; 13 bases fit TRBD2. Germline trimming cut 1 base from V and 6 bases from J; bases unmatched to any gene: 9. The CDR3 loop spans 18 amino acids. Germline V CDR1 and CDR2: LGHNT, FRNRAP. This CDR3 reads CASGLDPGLAGVVNEQFF. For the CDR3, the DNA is TGTGCTAGTGGTTTGGACCCCGGACTAGCGGGAGTGGTCAATGAGCAGTTCTTC.

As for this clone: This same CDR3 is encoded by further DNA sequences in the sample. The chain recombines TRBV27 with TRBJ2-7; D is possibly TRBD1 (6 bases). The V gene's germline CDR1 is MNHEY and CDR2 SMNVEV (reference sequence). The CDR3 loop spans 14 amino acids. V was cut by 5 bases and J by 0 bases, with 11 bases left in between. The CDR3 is CASSLTGSSYEQYF. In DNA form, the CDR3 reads TGTGCCAGCAGTCTGACAGGTAGCTCCTACGAGCAGTACTTC.

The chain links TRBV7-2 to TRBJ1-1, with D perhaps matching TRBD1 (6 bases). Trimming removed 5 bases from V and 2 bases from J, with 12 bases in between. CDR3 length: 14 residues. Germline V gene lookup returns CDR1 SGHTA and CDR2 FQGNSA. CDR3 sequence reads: CASSREGGNTEAFF. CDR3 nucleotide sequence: TGTGCCAGCAGCCGAGAGGGGGGCAACACTGAAGCTTTCTTT.

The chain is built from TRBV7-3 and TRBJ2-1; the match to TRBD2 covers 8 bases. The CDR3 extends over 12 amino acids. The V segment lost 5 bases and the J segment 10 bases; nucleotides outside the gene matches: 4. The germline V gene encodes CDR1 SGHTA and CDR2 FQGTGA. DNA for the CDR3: TGTGCCAGCAGCCGGGGGGGACCGGAGCAGTTCTTC. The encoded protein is CASSRGGPEQFF.

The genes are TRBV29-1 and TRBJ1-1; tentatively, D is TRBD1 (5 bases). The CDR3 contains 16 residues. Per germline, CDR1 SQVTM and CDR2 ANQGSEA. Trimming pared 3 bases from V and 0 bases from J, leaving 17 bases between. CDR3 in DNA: TGCAGCGTTGATGTGTCAGGGCAGAGGATGAACACTGAAGCTTTCTTT. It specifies CSVDVSGQRMNTEAFF.

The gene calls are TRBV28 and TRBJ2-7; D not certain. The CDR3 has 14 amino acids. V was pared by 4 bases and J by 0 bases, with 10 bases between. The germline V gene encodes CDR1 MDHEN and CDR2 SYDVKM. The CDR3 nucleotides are TGTGCCAGCAGTTCCTACAGAGCCTCCTACGAGCAGTACTTC. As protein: CASSSYRASYEQYF.

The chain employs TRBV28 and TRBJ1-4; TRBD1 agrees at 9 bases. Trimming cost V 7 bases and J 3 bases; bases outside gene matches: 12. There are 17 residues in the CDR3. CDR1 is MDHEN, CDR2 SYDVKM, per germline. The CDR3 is CASNPGQGVRANEKLFF. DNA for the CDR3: TGTGCCAGCAACCCGGGACAGGGAGTCAGGGCTAATGAAAAACTGTTTTTT.

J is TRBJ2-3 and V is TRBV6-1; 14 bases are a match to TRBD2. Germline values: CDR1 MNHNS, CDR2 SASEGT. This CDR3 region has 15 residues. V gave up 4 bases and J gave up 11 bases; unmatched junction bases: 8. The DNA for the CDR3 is TGTGCCAGCAGTGCCCCGGGACTAGCGGGAGTACGGCAGTATTTT. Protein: CASSAPGLAGVRQYF.

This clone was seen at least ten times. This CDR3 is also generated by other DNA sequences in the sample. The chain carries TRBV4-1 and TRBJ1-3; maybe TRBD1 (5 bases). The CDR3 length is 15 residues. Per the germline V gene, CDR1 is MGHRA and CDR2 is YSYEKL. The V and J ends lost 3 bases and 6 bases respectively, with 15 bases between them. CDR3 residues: CASSQSLGGANTIYF. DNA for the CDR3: TGCGCCAGCAGCCAGTCCCTCGGGGGAGCAAACACCATATATTTT.

The CDR3 protein is CASRRGETQYF. The CDR3 DNA is TGTGCCAGCAGACGGGGAGAGACCCAGTACTTC. The genes are TRBV6-5 and TRBJ2-5, with D possibly being TRBD2 (5 bases). The germline gives CDR1 MNHEY, CDR2 SVGAGI. This CDR3 has 11 amino acids. V lost 6 bases and J 4 bases, leaving 6 bases between the germline ends.

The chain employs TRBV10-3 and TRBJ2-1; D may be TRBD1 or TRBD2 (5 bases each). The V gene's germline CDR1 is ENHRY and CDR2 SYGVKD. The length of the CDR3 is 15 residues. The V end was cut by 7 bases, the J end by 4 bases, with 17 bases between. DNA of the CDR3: TGTGCCATCATGGAGGTCCAGGGCCAATACAATGAGCAGTTCTTC. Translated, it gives CAIMEVQGQYNEQFF.

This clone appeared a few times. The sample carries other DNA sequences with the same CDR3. CDR3 sequence: CASSPGLAGVAYEQYF. In DNA form, the CDR3 reads TGCGCCAGCAGCCCGGGACTAGCGGGAGTTGCGTACGAGCAGTACTTC. The gene calls are TRBV5-1 and TRBJ2-7; 14 nucleotides align to TRBD2. Per germline, CDR1 SGHRS and CDR2 YFSETQ. This CDR3 has 16 residues. J gave up 4 bases and V 4 bases, and 7 bases lay outside the gene matches.

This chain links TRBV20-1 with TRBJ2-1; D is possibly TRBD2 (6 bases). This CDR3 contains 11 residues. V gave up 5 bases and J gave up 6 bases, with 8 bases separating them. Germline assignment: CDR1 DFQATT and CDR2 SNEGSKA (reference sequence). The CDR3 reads CSALGGNEQFF. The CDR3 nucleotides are TGCAGTGCTCTGGGGGGCAATGAGCAGTTCTTC.

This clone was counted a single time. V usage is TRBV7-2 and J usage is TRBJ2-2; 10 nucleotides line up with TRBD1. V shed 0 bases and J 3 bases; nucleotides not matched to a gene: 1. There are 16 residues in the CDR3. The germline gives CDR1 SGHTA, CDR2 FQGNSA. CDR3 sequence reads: CASSLAGTGDTGELFF. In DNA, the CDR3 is TGTGCCAGCAGCTTAGCCGGGACAGGGGACACCGGGGAGCTGTTTTTT.